This is a list of T cell receptor beta chains from one sample in a study of blood T cell repertoires in COVID-19. The repertoire was sequenced with immunoSEQ multiplex PCR; TCRdb's copy has only in-frame clones and lacks some. Of fewer than 200,000 clones listed, approximately 85% are singletons. Sequencing used peripheral blood. These receptors were taken from an older woman with acute or convalescent COVID-19. Both conserved end residues are part of each CDR3. D genes are given only for firm matches. Some rows mark clone size as missing; the rest say once, few, many or name a class of expanded clone.

j_call v_call clone_size d_call cdr3_nt cdr3_aa
TRBJ1-6 TRBV19 NA NA TGTGCCAGTAGTATGGGGGCACGTGGGGGAGAAGGCTCACCCCTCCACTTT CASSMGARGGEGSPLHF
TRBJ2-1 TRBV5-1 once TRBD2 TGCGCCAGCTGGGAACGGGAGGTCTCCTACAATGAGCAGTTCTTC CASWEREVSYNEQFF
TRBJ1-1 TRBV28 once NA TGTGCCAGCAGTTTGTACTCTACTGAAGCTTTCTTT CASSLYSTEAFF
TRBJ1-3 TRBV30 NA TRBD1 TGTGCCTGGAGAGCCCGCACGGGACAGGGTGAAAACACCATATATTTT CAWRARTGQGENTIYF
TRBJ2-3 TRBV24-1 NA TRBD2 TGTGCCACTCGGACTAGCGGGAGCACAGATACGCAGTATTTT CATRTSGSTDTQYF
TRBJ1-5 TRBV13 NA TRBD1 TGTGCCAGCAGGCACTCCCGGGAGGGACAGGGAGGTCAGCCCCAGCATTTT CASRHSREGQGGQPQHF
TRBJ2-7 TRBV10-2 once TRBD2 TGCGCCAGCAGTGAGTCGGGGACTAGGGCCTACGAGCAGTACTTC CASSESGTRAYEQYF
TRBJ1-5 TRBV6-5 NA NA TGTGCCAGCAGAGGACTTACCGCAAATCAGCCTCAGCATTTT CASRGLTANQPQHF
TRBJ2-5 TRBV18 NA NA TGTGCCAGCTCACGTTACCTAGGAGAGGAGGAGACCCAGTACTTC CASSRYLGEEETQYF
TRBJ1-3 TRBV18 NA NA TGTGCCAGCTCACCGTCGCTCGCGGAGGCTGGAAACACCATATATTTT CASSPSLAEAGNTIYF
TRBJ1-2 TRBV5-1 NA NA TGCGCCAGCAGCCCAGACAGGTACTATGGCTACACCTTC CASSPDRYYGYTF
TRBJ1-6 TRBV3-1/TRBV3-2 NA NA TGTGCCAGCAGCCAAGCCGGGGTGAGTCCACCCCTCCACTTT CASSQAGVSPPLHF
TRBJ2-5 TRBV5-1 NA NA TGCGCCAGCAGCTCCGGACCTAGCGACCAAGAGACCCAGTACTTC CASSSGPSDQETQYF
TRBJ2-6 TRBV13 few TRBD1 TGTGCCAGCATCGACTCGAAAGGACCACCGGGACAGGGGGCGGCTGGGGCCAACGTCCTGACTTTC CASIDSKGPPGQGAAGANVLTF
TRBJ2-1 TRBV28 NA TRBD1 TGTGCCAGCATATCAGGGGGACGAACCAATGAGCAGTTCTTC CASISGGRTNEQFF
TRBJ1-2 TRBV27 NA TRBD1 TGTGCCAGCAGTTCCGAACCCTACAGGGGTGGCTACACCTTC CASSSEPYRGGYTF
TRBJ2-5 TRBV11-3 NA NA TGTGCCAGCAGCCCGCGCCTGGAGGGCGGTCGGGAGACCCAGTACTTC CASSPRLEGGRETQYF
TRBJ2-1 TRBV6-5 NA TRBD2 TGTGCCACTTGGACTAGCGGGATGGCTGAGCAGTTCTTC CATWTSGMAEQFF
TRBJ2-1 TRBV19 NA NA TGTGCCAGTACGACCCGGGTGAATGAGCAGTTCTTC CASTTRVNEQFF
TRBJ2-1 TRBV7-9 NA NA TGTGCCAGCAGCTTCGTCCTTGGCAGCTACAATGAGCAGTTCTTC CASSFVLGSYNEQFF
TRBJ2-1 TRBV9 NA TRBD2 TGTGCCAGCAGCGTAGCCGGACTAGCGGGTGACCGGGACTCCTACAATGAGCAGTTCTTC CASSVAGLAGDRDSYNEQFF
TRBJ2-2 TRBV2 NA NA TGTGCCAGCAAGACTGCGGGCCCCACCGGGGAGCTGTTTTTT CASKTAGPTGELFF
TRBJ2-7 TRBV29-1 NA NA TGCAGCGTTGTTCAGGACAGCGTCTACGAGCAGTACTTC CSVVQDSVYEQYF
TRBJ1-2 TRBV25-1 NA NA TGTGCCAGCAGTAGGGGGACCGCTACTGGCTACACCTTC CASSRGTATGYTF
TRBJ1-5 TRBV27 NA NA TGTGCCAGCAGTTTATCCGGGGTCAGCAATCAGCCCCAGCATTTT CASSLSGVSNQPQHF
TRBJ2-2 TRBV28 NA NA TGTGCCAGCAGTTTTGCAGGGTTGGACACCGGGGAGCTGTTTTTT CASSFAGLDTGELFF
TRBJ2-7 TRBV27 NA TRBD2 TGTGCCAGCAGTCTCCGGTGGGGGGGGACCTACGAGCAGTACTTC CASSLRWGGTYEQYF
TRBJ2-1 TRBV28 NA TRBD2 TGTGCCAGCAGTTCCATCGCCCCGAGCTTAGCGGGAGGTTTTGAGCAGTTCTTC CASSSIAPSLAGGFEQFF
TRBJ2-2 TRBV5-4 NA NA TGTGCCAGCAGCTTAGGGGCCTCGAACCCCGGGGAGCTGTTTTTT CASSLGASNPGELFF
TRBJ2-1 TRBV29-1 NA NA TGCAGCGTTGCCACATTCAATGAGCAGTTCTTC CSVATFNEQFF
TRBJ2-2 TRBV7-9 NA NA TGTGCCAGCAGCTTAGAAACCTTTCCGGACACCGGGGAGCTGTTTTTT CASSLETFPDTGELFF
TRBJ2-1 TRBV30 NA TRBD2 TGTGCCTGGAGTTCTAGCGGGCGCCCTACCAGCAATGAGCAGTTCTTC CAWSSSGRPTSNEQFF
TRBJ1-3 TRBV12-3/TRBV12-4 NA NA TGTGCCAGCAGTTTCGTCTCCGGAAACACCATATATTTT CASSFVSGNTIYF
TRBJ2-1 TRBV4-1 NA NA TGCGCCAGCAGTCGTAGCGATTATGAGCAGTTCTTC CASSRSDYEQFF
TRBJ2-3 TRBV28 NA TRBD2 TGTGCCAGCGGATTACTAGCGGGAGGGCCAGCAGATACGCAGTATTTT CASGLLAGGPADTQYF
TRBJ2-1 TRBV5-4 NA TRBD2 TGTGCCAGCAGCACCGTAGCGGGAGGGCTCGAGAGTGAGCAGTTCTTC CASSTVAGGLESEQFF
TRBJ2-1 TRBV11-2 NA TRBD2 TGTGCCAGCAGCCCGGGACTAGCGGTGAATGAGCAGTTCTTC CASSPGLAVNEQFF
TRBJ1-1 TRBV5-1 once TRBD1 TGCGCCAGCAGCCCTGCTCCCTTGACAGGGGGAAGGGTCACTGAAGCTTTCTTT CASSPAPLTGGRVTEAFF
TRBJ2-1 TRBV18 NA TRBD2 TGTGCCAGCTCACCGTCGGAACTAGCGGGAGGTGGCGGTGAGCAGTTCTTC CASSPSELAGGGGEQFF
TRBJ2-1 TRBV7-8 NA NA TGTGCCAGCAGCTTAGGAGGATTCTCCTACAATGAGCAGTTCTTC CASSLGGFSYNEQFF
TRBJ2-2 TRBV24-1 NA TRBD1 TGTGCCACCAGTGACCCCGGGACAGGGCAAATCGGGGAGCTGTTTTTT CATSDPGTGQIGELFF
TRBJ2-5 TRBV5-1 NA TRBD2 TGCGCCAGCAGGAGGGCGGGAGCAGGGGAGACCCAGTACTTC CASRRAGAGETQYF
TRBJ1-5 TRBV6-5 NA TRBD1 TGTGCCAGTGTAACAGGGGCTGGCAATCAGCCCCAGCATTTT CASVTGAGNQPQHF
TRBJ2-3 TRBV5-1 NA TRBD2 TGCGCCAGCAGAGACGGGACTAGCGGGATCGCAGATACGCAGTATTTT CASRDGTSGIADTQYF